The TCR beta chain described here comes from a study of technical replicates of blood from several donors. The data were produced by immunoSEQ multiplex PCR, yet TCRdb's version contains in-frame clones alone and is incomplete. Among tens of thousands of clones listed, about 97% were seen once. This sequence originates from a human donor in good health. Sequencing was done on a sample of T cells isolated from PBMCs.

The CDR3 loop is CASSQDHREGRYEQYF. The DNA of the CDR3 is TGTGCCAGCAGCCAAGATCATCGGGAGGGCCGCTACGAGCAGTACTTC. This chain uses TRBV4-2 with TRBJ2-7; TRBD2 aligns across 8 bases. Trimming cost V 0 bases and J 3 bases; bases outside gene matches: 7. The CDR3 is 16 residues long. Germline-derived CDR1 and CDR2 are LGHNA and YNFKEQ.